The entry that follows covers one TCR beta chain sequence. The antigen is undetermined. The sample originates from a study of cytomegalovirus exposure and HLA in healthy donors. Assay used: immunoSEQ multiplex PCR; TCRdb lists only in-frame clones, some missing. The data contain about 220,000 clones, around four fifths of them singletons. The study drew the donors from its roughly 120-subject validation cohort, separate from the roughly 700-subject first cohort. General observations from the study: Confirmation in vitro established that three CMV-associated chains were specific for CMV antigens. The classifier reportedly diagnosed cytomegalovirus status with high sensitivity and specificity. Later, an analysis found that TCR clusters from the first cohort tended to co-occur in the 95 to 150 validation repertoires.

The CDR3 is 13 residues long. Trimming shortened V by 1 base and J by 7 bases, and 8 bases separated the two germline ends. Germline-derived CDR1 and CDR2 are MGHRA and YSYEKL. The clonotype was recovered from a woman under 40 in good health and CMV-seropositive. Source material: PBMCs. V usage is TRBV4-1 and J usage is TRBJ2-1, with D uncertain. The CDR3, as DNA: TGCGCCAGCAGCCAAGCGAATGCGAATGAGCAGTTCTTC. It translates to CASSQANANEQFF.